This T cell receptor beta chain was captured in a study of blood T cell repertoires in COVID-19. Study details: T cells, B-cell-depleted T cells, or PBMCs supplied cDNA or gDNA.

This clone was detected once. Authors' analysis steps: Researchers report that nucleated cell counts were estimated from reference gene primer amplification. The protocol was immunoSEQ multiplex PCR, while the TCRdb copy is restricted to in-frame clones and leaves out a portion. V, J and clone size reflect that table, while D and trimming were determined from the DNA. The sample holds 150,000 to 200,000 clones; 85% to 90% are singletons and the top ten take around 4%. CDR1 SGHVS and CDR2 FQNEAQ come from the germline V gene. J was trimmed by 5 bases and V by 1 base; bases with no gene match: 4. The CDR3 covers 15 residues.

The V and J genes are TRBV7-8 and TRBJ2-3; 9 nucleotides agree with TRBD2. The sequencing sample was made of peripheral blood. This sequence originates from a woman aged 65 to 85 with acute or convalescent COVID-19. CDR3: CASSLVSGGVDTQYF. DNA of the CDR3: TGTGCCAGCAGCTTAGTTAGCGGGGGAGTAGATACGCAGTATTTT.